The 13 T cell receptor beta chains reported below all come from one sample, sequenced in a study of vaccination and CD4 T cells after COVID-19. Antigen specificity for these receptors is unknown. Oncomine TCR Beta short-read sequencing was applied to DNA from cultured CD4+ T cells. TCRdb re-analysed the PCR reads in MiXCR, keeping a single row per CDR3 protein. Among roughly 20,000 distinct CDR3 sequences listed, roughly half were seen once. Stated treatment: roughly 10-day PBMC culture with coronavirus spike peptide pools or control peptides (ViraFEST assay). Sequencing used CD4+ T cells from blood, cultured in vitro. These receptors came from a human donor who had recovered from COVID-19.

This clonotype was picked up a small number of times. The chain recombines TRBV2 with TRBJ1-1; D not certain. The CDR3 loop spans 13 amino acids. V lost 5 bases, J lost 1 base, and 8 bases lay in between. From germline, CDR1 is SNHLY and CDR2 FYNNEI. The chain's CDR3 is CASSRVPNTEAFF. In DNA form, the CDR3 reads TGTGCCAGCAGTCGGGTTCCGAACACTGAAGCTTTCTTT.

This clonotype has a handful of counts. CDR3 residues: CAGTGGRGYEQYF. The CDR3 DNA sequence: TGTGCCGGGACAGGGGGAAGGGGCTACGAGCAGTACTTC. The chain carries TRBV30 and TRBJ2-7; TRBD1 matches 11 bases. The CDR3 has 13 amino acids. V shed 8 bases, J shed 3 bases, and the junction held 6 bases outside the gene matches. Germline V lookup: CDR1 GTSNPN, CDR2 SVGIG (reference sequence).

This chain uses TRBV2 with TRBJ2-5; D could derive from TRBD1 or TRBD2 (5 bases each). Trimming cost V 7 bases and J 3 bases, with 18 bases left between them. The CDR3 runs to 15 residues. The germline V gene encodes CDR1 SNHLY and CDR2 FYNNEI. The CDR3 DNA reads TGTGCCAGCAATCAAGGGACCCCGCTGGAAGAGACCCAGTACTTC. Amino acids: CASNQGTPLEETQYF.

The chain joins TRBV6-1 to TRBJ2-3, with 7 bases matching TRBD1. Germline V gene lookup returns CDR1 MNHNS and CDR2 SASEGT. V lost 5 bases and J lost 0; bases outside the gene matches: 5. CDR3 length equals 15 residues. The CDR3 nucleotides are TGTGCCAGCAGTCAAGGGACAGCTAGCACAGATACGCAGTATTTT. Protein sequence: CASSQGTASTDTQYF.

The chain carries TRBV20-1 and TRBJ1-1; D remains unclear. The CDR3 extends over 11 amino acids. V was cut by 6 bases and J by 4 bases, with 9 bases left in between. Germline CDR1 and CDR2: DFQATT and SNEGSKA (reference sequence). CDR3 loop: CSALRGTEAFF. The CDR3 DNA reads TGCAGTGCGTTAAGAGGCACTGAAGCTTTCTTT.

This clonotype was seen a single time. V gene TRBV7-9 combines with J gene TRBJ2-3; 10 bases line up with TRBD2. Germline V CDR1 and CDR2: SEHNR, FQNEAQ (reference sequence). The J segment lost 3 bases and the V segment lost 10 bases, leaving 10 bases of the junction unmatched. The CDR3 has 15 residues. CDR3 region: CAITRAGGPTDTQYF. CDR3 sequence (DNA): TGTGCCATAACCAGAGCGGGAGGGCCGACAGATACGCAGTATTTT.

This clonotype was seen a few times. CDR3 in amino acids: CASTRPGLAGSHNEQFF. Here the CDR3 DNA reads TGTGCCAGCACTAGGCCGGGACTAGCGGGATCGCACAATGAGCAGTTCTTC. The rearrangement uses TRBV6-1 and TRBJ2-1; 13 nucleotides line up with TRBD2. The CDR3 is 17 residues long. In germline, CDR1 is MNHNS, CDR2 SASEGT. The ends lost 7 bases at V and 5 bases at J; junction bases unmatched: 11.

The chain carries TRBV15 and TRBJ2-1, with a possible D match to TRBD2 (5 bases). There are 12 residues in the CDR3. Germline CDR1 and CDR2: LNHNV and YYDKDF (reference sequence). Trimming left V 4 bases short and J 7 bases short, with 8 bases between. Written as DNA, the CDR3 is TGTGCCACCAGCAAGAGGGCGAATGAGCAGTTCTTC. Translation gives CATSKRANEQFF.

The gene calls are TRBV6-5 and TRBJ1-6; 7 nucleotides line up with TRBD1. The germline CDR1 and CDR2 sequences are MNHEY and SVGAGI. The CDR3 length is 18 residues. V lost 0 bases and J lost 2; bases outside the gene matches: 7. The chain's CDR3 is CASSYSAHRGAYNSPLHF. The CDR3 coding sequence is TGTGCCAGCAGTTACTCCGCACACAGGGGCGCCTATAATTCACCCCTCCACTTT.

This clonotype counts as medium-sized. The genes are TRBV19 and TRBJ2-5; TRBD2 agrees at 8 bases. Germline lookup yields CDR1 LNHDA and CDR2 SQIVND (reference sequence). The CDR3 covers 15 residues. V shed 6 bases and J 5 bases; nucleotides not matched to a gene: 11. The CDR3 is CASRATSVATETQYF. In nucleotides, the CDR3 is TGTGCCAGTAGGGCGACTAGCGTGGCAACGGAGACCCAGTACTTC.

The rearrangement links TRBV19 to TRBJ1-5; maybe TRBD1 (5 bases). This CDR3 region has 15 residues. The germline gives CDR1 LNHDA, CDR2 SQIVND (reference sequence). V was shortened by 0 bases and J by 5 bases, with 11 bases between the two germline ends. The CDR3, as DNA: TGTGCCAGTAGTATAGAGGGGCCGTACGATCAGCCCCAGCATTTT. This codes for CASSIEGPYDQPQHF.

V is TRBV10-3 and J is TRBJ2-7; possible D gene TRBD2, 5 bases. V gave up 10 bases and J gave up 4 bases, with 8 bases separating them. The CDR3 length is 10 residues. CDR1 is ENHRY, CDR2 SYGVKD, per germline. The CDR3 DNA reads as TGTGCCACCGGGATGTACGAGCAGTACTTC. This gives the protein CATGMYEQYF.

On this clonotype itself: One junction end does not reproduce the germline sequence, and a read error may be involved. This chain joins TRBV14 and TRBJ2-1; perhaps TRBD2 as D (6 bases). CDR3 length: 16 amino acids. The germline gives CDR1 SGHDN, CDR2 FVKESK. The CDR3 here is CASSQLGSGAYNEQLF. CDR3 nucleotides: TGTGCCAGCAGCCAATTAGGGTCGGGAGCCTACAATGAGCAGCTCTTC.